The 17 T cell receptor beta chains reported below all come from one sample, sequenced in a study of T cells in women clearing cervical HPV infection. The table came from immunoSEQ multiplex PCR; TCRdb's copy has only in-frame clones and leaves some out. This sample's clone table lists under 30,000 clones. The sequencing input was blood buffy coat. These receptors originate from a woman between 18 and 70 years old with a cervical HPV16 infection that either progressed to CIN3+ or cleared (not recorded which).

Remarks on this clone: The read falls 3 residues short of the CDR3 end, and the missing part is taken from the germline J gene. The chain recombines TRBV5-1 with TRBJ2-4; possibly TRBD2 for D (6 bases). The CDR3 is made up of 12 amino acids. Per germline, CDR1 SGHRS and CDR2 YFSETQ. The CDR3 is CASSLVGLYQYF. The CDR3 DNA, read in part, is TGCGCCAGCAGCTTGGTTGGACTATAT.

As for this clone: Read coverage stops 3 residues before the CDR3 terminus; the germline J gene supplies the remainder. The J gene is TRBJ1-6, the V gene TRBV2, with 8 nucleotides matching TRBD1. Germline-derived CDR1 and CDR2 are SNHLY and FYNNEI. This CDR3 comprises 15 residues. V shed 2 bases and J 7 bases; nucleotides not matched to a gene: 4. The CDR3 DNA, read in part, is TGTGCCAGCAGTGAATGGACAGGGACGAATTCACCC. This gives the protein CASSEWTGTNSP. The complete CDR3 reads CASSEWTGTNSPLHF.

Incomplete CDR3 DNA: TGTGCCAGCAGTTTCCCATCACAGGGAACCTATGGC. Translated: CASSFPSQGTYG. The entire CDR3 sequence reads CASSFPSQGTYGYTF. The chain has TRBV12-3 or TRBV12-4 and TRBJ1-2; D is perhaps TRBD1 (6 bases). The CDR3 end is not reached by the read, which stops 3 residues before it; the germline J gene fills it in. The CDR3 has 15 residues. Trimming removed 3 bases from V and 4 bases from J, with 15 bases in between.

Comments on this clone: The read falls 3 residues short of the CDR3 end, and the missing part is taken from the germline J gene. V gene TRBV13 combines with J gene TRBJ2-1, with 14 bases matching TRBD2. CDR3 size: 16 residues. The V gene's germline CDR1 is PRHDT and CDR2 FYEKMQ (reference sequence). The V segment lost 5 bases and the J segment 8 bases; nucleotides outside the gene matches: 8. CDR3 DNA (partial): TGTGCCAGCAGCCCAGCCGGGACTAGCGGGAGTTATGAG. It yields the protein CASSPAGTSGSYE. The complete CDR3 reads CASSPAGTSGSYEQFF.

Note on this clone: The CDR3 end is not reached by the read, which stops 3 residues before it; the germline J gene fills it in. V usage is TRBV5-1 and J usage is TRBJ2-1; D remains ambiguous. Trimming left V 4 bases short and J 0 bases short, with 11 bases between. CDR1 is SGHRS and CDR2 is YFSETQ in the germline V gene. The CDR3 spans 15 residues. The CDR3 DNA, read in part, is TGCGCCAGCAGCGTCTACAGTAGCTCCTACAATGAG. Its protein product is CASSVYSSSYNE. The entire CDR3 protein reads CASSVYSSSYNEQFF.

Concerning this clone: The read ends 3 residues shy of where the CDR3 ends; the end is completed using the germline J gene. This rearrangement joins TRBV11-2 to TRBJ2-7, with D hard to call. The CDR3 contains 12 residues. The germline CDR1 and CDR2 sequences are SGHAT and FQNNGV. V lost 6 bases, J lost 6 bases, and 12 bases lay in between. CDR3 region: CASSKMAGEQYF. The part of the CDR3 DNA that was read is TGTGCCAGCAGTAAGATGGCTGGCGAG.

Comment on this clone: The CDR3 is cut off 3 residues early in the read; its end comes from the germline J gene. V gene TRBV18 combines with J gene TRBJ2-3, with 10 bases lining up with TRBD1. The length of the CDR3 is 14 residues. Germline V gene sequence: CDR1 KGHSH, CDR2 LQKENI. CDR3 in amino acids: CASSQTDRGSPQYF. The part of the CDR3 DNA that was read is TGTGCCAGCTCACAAACGGACAGGGGGTCACCG.

A remark on this clone: Read coverage stops 3 residues before the CDR3 terminus; the germline J gene supplies the remainder. The V and J genes are TRBV30 and TRBJ2-2; a weak D match, TRBD1 (6 bases). The CDR3 is 16 residues long. Germline-derived CDR1 and CDR2 are GTSNPN and SVGIG (reference sequence). CDR3 protein: CAWSVAAGTGHEKLFF. The covered CDR3 bases are TGTGCCTGGAGTGTAGCCGCAGGCACAGGGCACGAAAAG.

Worth noting for this clone: The read gets to within 3 residues of the CDR3 end, and the germline J gene fills in the rest. This chain uses TRBV6-2 or TRBV6-3 with TRBJ1-4, with a tentative D call TRBD1 (6 bases). The CDR3 length is 16 residues. The germline CDR1 and CDR2 sequences are MNHEY and SVGEGT. The V end lost 0 bases, the J end lost 6 bases, and 14 bases lay between the germline ends. The CDR3 DNA, read in part, is TGTGCCAGCAGTTACTCGAGAGACAGGCGTCATGAAAAA. This sequence encodes CASSYSRDRRHEK. The entire CDR3 is CASSYSRDRRHEKLFF.

A remark on this clone: The CDR3 end falls 3 residues outside the read, so it is completed with the germline J gene. This chain links TRBV12-5 with TRBJ2-1; no definite D call. This CDR3 region has 14 residues. V lost 5 bases and J lost 0, with 8 bases in between. Germline loops: CDR1 LGHNT, CDR2 FRNRAP. The part of the CDR3 DNA that was read is TGTGCTAGTGGTCTAGAGAGCTCCTACAATGAG. Its protein is CASGLESSYNE. The full-length CDR3 reads as CASGLESSYNEQFF.

As for this clone: Sequencing ends 3 residues short of the CDR3 end; the germline J gene provides the rest. The J gene is TRBJ2-7, the V gene TRBV28, with 7 bases identical to TRBD1. J gave up 2 bases and V 8 bases, and 12 bases lay outside the gene matches. The CDR3 loop spans 15 amino acids. Germline assignment: CDR1 MDHEN and CDR2 SYDVKM. Incomplete CDR3 DNA: TGTGCCAGCGCTGAGGGGACAGTCAGGCCCTACGAG. The encoded protein is CASAEGTVRPYE. The CDR3 in full is CASAEGTVRPYEQYF.

As for this clone: The read ends 3 residues before the CDR3 terminus; that terminus is restored from the germline J gene. The chain joins TRBV6-1 to TRBJ1-6; D uncertain. The CDR3 consists of 13 residues. The V gene lost 1 base and the J gene lost 11 bases, with 9 bases spanning the gap. The germline V gene encodes CDR1 MNHNS and CDR2 SASEGT. The CDR3 is CASSEGTGTPLHF. The sequenced CDR3 bases are TGTGCCAGCAGTGAAGGGACGGGGACACCC.

Remarks on this clone: The read terminates 3 residues ahead of where the CDR3 ends, so the germline J gene completes it. The V gene is TRBV2, the J gene TRBJ2-5; TRBD1 agrees at 8 bases. V lost 6 bases to trimming and J lost 1 base; unmatched junction nucleotides: 7. Germline lookup yields CDR1 SNHLY and CDR2 FYNNEI. The CDR3 has 15 amino acids. This chain's CDR3 is CASSQQGQGQETQYF. CDR3 bases read: TGTGCCAGCAGCCAACAAGGACAGGGCCAAGAGACC.

The CDR3 sequence: CASSNRDSSYYNEQFF. The covered CDR3 bases are TGTGCCAGTAGTAACAGGGACAGCAGCTACTACAATGAG. The chain couples TRBV19 to TRBJ2-1; the match to TRBD1 covers 7 bases. Read coverage stops 3 residues before the CDR3 terminus; the germline J gene supplies the remainder. V shed 4 bases, J shed 3 bases, and the junction held 9 bases outside the gene matches. The CDR3 is made up of 16 amino acids. CDR1 is LNHDA, CDR2 SQIVND, per germline (reference sequence).

Details on this clone: The CDR3 end lies 3 residues beyond the end of the read and is filled in from the germline J gene. The chain employs TRBV7-9 and TRBJ1-2; D not certain. The CDR3 contains 13 residues. In germline, CDR1 is SEHNR, CDR2 FQNEAQ (reference sequence). CDR3 DNA, as far as it was read: TGTGCCAGCAGCTTAGCCCCTCGAGGCGGC. Protein sequence: CASSLAPRGG. From start to end, the CDR3 is CASSLAPRGGYTF. Drawing the rest from reference TRBV7-9 and TRBJ1-2, the complete variable domain is DTGVSQNPRHKITKRGQNVTFRCDPISEHNRLYWYRQTLGQGPEFLTYFQNEAQLEKSRLLSDRFSAERPKGSFSTLEIQRTEQGDSAMYLCASSLAPRGGYTFGSGTRLTVV.

With regard to this clone: The sequence runs out 3 residues before the end of the CDR3; the remainder is reconstructed from the germline J gene. The chain carries TRBV2 and TRBJ2-1, with 7 bases aligning to TRBD2. The CDR3 is 15 amino acids. CDR1 SNHLY and CDR2 FYNNEI come from the germline V gene. Trimming cost V 2 bases and J 2 bases; bases outside gene matches: 3. CDR3 in amino acids: CASSERAGAYNEQFF. The CDR3 DNA, read in part, is TGTGCCAGCAGTGAAAGGGCGGGAGCCTACAATGAG. Full variable domain (outside the CDR3, taken from reference TRBV2 and TRBJ2-1): EPEVTQTPSHQVTQMGQEVILRCVPISNHLYFYWYRQILGQKVEFLVSFYNNEISEKSEIFDDQFSVERPDGSNFTLKIRSTKLEDSAMYFCASSERAGAYNEQFFGPGTRLTVL.

As concerns this clone: The read falls 3 residues short of the CDR3 end, and the missing part is taken from the germline J gene. The chain links TRBV4-2 to TRBJ2-1; 13 positions match TRBD2. This CDR3 is 17 amino acids long. Germline V CDR1 and CDR2: LGHNA, YNFKEQ. Trimming at V came to 4 bases and at J to 7 bases, leaving 10 bases not matched to a gene. The CDR3 reads CASSRDGTSGVGNEQFF. Incomplete CDR3 DNA: TGTGCCAGCAGCCGCGACGGGACTAGCGGGGTCGGGAATGAG.